This TCR beta chain was profiled in a study of identical twins. TCRdb re-called the 5' RACE reads with MiXCR, one entry per CDR3 protein. The table lists about 890,000 distinct CDR3 sequences, 9% to 15% of them singletons. This clonotype was observed many times. Antigen: not known. Study-level points and caveats: Interpretation of the results relied on cross-sectional statistical analysis and not on following the same donors. Sequences that were beta out-of-frame showed weaker excess twin sharing. Cord blood's abundant beta clonotypes had fewer insertions, unlike memory repertoires.

Per the germline V gene, CDR1 is SGHRS and CDR2 is YFSETQ. V was clipped by 6 bases and J by 3 bases; unmatched bases: 9. CDR3 length: 14 amino acids. These same data were also listed under a study on yellow fever vaccine responses in identical twins. That investigation notes: Twin vaccine T cell responses reportedly seemed partly convergent, partly personalized.

The sample taken for sequencing was PBMCs. The TCR comes from a woman between 18 and 29 years old in good health. V is TRBV5-1 and J is TRBJ2-7; 7 positions match TRBD2. CDR3 sequence reads: CASTLDPGGYEQYF. For the CDR3, the DNA is TGCGCCAGCACCCTAGACCCGGGAGGCTACGAGCAGTACTTC.